These 4 T cell receptor beta chains were sequenced from one sample in a study of T cell responses to AZD1222 COVID-19 vaccine. Profiling relied on immunoSEQ multiplex PCR, and the TCRdb table lists in-frame clones only, not all of them. The repertoire holds 100,000 or so clones, with around 87% as singletons. The source material was peripheral blood, sampled 28 days after the second AZD1222 dose. The source of these receptors is an adult who received the AZD1222 COVID-19 vaccine.

This rearrangement joins TRBV10-3 to TRBJ2-4; 9 bases align to TRBD2. V shed 0 bases, J shed 8 bases, and the junction held 5 bases outside the gene matches. The CDR3 contains 15 residues. Germline loops: CDR1 ENHRY, CDR2 SYGVKD. The CDR3 reads CAISESGLARHIQYF. The CDR3 DNA sequence: TGTGCCATCAGTGAGTCGGGACTAGCTCGGCACATTCAGTACTTC.

The chain recombines TRBV28 with TRBJ1-5; 7 bases map to TRBD1. CDR3 length equals 16 residues. Losses at the gene ends were 5 bases for V and 2 bases for J; bases not matched to a gene: 9. Germline V gives CDR1 MDHEN, CDR2 SYDVKM. Here the CDR3 DNA reads TGTGCCAGCAGTCCTCACAGGGGAGACGGCAATCAGCCCCAGCATTTT. Its protein is CASSPHRGDGNQPQHF.

The J gene is TRBJ1-1, the V gene TRBV19; D perhaps matches TRBD1 (6 bases). Germline V lookup: CDR1 LNHDA, CDR2 SQIVND (reference sequence). The CDR3 spans 14 residues. The V end was cut by 5 bases, the J end by 3 bases, with 13 bases between. Here the CDR3 DNA reads TGTGCCAGTAGTGCCCGATCAGGGGACACTGAAGCTTTCTTT. It specifies CASSARSGDTEAFF. The full variable domain, rest sourced from reference TRBV19 and TRBJ1-1, is DGGITQSPKYLFRKEGQNVTLSCEQNLNHDAMYWYRQDPGQGLRLIYYSQIVNDFQKGDIAEGYSVSREKKESFPLTVTSAQKNPTAFYLCASSARSGDTEAFFGQGTRLTVV.

This clone came up once. In nucleotides, the CDR3 is TGCGCCAGCAGCTTGGGGACAGACAATCAGCCCCAGCATTTT. Amino acid sequence: CASSLGTDNQPQHF. The chain has TRBV5-1 and TRBJ1-5, with a tentative D call TRBD1 (6 bases). The germline V gene encodes CDR1 SGHRS and CDR2 YFSETQ. The CDR3 has 14 amino acids. V lost 0 bases to trimming and J lost 3 bases, with 7 bases between them.